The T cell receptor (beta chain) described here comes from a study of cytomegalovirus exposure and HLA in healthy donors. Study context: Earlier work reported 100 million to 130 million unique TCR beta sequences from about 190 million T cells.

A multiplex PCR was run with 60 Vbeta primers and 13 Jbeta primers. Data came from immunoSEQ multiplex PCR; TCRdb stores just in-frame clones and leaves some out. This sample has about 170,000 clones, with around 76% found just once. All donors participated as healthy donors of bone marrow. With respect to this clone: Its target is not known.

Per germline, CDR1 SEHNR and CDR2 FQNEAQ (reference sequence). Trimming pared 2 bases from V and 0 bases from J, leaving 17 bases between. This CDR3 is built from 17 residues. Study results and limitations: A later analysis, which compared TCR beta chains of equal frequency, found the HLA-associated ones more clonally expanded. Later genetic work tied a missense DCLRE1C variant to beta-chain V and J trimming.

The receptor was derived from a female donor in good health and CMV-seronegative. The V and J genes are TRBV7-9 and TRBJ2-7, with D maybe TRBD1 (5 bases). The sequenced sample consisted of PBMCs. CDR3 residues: CASSLLTWSDSSYEQYF. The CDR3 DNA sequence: TGTGCCAGCAGCTTATTAACTTGGAGCGACAGCTCCTACGAGCAGTACTTC.